This passage covers 9 T cell receptor beta chains from one sample sequenced in a study of cytomegalovirus exposure and HLA in healthy donors. The PCR ran on 60 Vbeta and 13 Jbeta primers. This table comes from immunoSEQ multiplex PCR, and its TCRdb copy is limited to in-frame clones, with some not included. The sample yields 65,000 to 100,000 clones, 76% seen once. Sequenced material: PBMCs. The receptors shown here come from a man aged 40-55 years in good health and CMV-seronegative.

The J gene is TRBJ2-5, the V gene TRBV4-2, with a weak D call TRBD1 (6 bases). The CDR3 is 13 residues long. Germline V gene lookup returns CDR1 LGHNA and CDR2 YNFKEQ. Between the trimmed V and J ends, which lost 5 bases and 4 bases, there was a span of 11 bases. The CDR3 sequence is CASSSQGTETQYF. The CDR3 coding sequence is TGTGCCAGCAGCTCACAGGGTACAGAGACCCAGTACTTC.

The CDR3 loop reads CASSITGGTDTQYF. CDR3 in DNA: TGTGCCAGTAGTATAACGGGGGGCACAGATACGCAGTATTTT. The chain couples TRBV19 to TRBJ2-3; tentative D call: TRBD2 (6 bases). The CDR3 sequence is 14 residues long. The V end lost 2 bases, the J end lost 1 base, and 7 bases lay between the germline ends. Germline values: CDR1 LNHDA, CDR2 SQIVND (reference sequence).

This clone was counted between two and nine times. The chain uses TRBV29-1 and TRBJ1-1; weak D call: TRBD1 (5 bases). CDR3 length: 13 residues. V was shortened by 2 bases and J by 3 bases, with 10 bases between the two germline ends. Germline-derived CDR1 and CDR2 are SQVTM and ANQGSEA. In nucleotides, the CDR3 is TGCAGCGTTGAAAAGCCGGGGGACACTGAAGCTTTCTTT. This sequence encodes CSVEKPGDTEAFF.

The V and J genes are TRBV7-2 and TRBJ2-7; D not resolved. This CDR3 region has 16 residues. V shed 5 bases and J shed 0 bases, with 17 bases lying between them. Germline-derived CDR1 and CDR2 are SGHTA and FQGNSA. As DNA, the CDR3 is TGTGCCAGCAGCGCAACCCAGGCGACCGGCTCCTACGAGCAGTACTTC. Translating gives CASSATQATGSYEQYF.

The chain links TRBV7-9 to TRBJ1-1, with a tentative D call TRBD1 (6 bases). Trimming shortened V by 0 bases and J by 2 bases, and 16 bases separated the two germline ends. From germline, CDR1 is SEHNR and CDR2 FQNEAQ (reference sequence). The CDR3 runs to 17 residues. For the CDR3, the DNA is TGTGCCAGCAGCTTAGCTCACACAGACAGGCAAAACACTGAAGCTTTCTTT. The encoded protein is CASSLAHTDRQNTEAFF. Supplemented by reference TRBV7-9 and TRBJ1-1, the full variable domain reads DTGVSQNPRHKITKRGQNVTFRCDPISEHNRLYWYRQTLGQGPEFLTYFQNEAQLEKSRLLSDRFSAERPKGSFSTLEIQRTEQGDSAMYLCASSLAHTDRQNTEAFFGQGTRLTVV.

The chain uses TRBV2 and TRBJ2-7; 8 bases are shared with TRBD1. This CDR3 is 19 amino acids long. V shed 4 bases, J shed 8 bases, and the junction held 25 bases outside the gene matches. CDR1 and CDR2 (germline): SNHLY, FYNNEI. The CDR3 is CASSAGSSVGGPGGSQQYF. The CDR3 DNA is TGTGCCAGCAGTGCGGGCTCGTCGGTGGGGGGTCCAGGGGGCAGTCAGCAGTACTTC.

The rearrangement uses TRBV6-6 and TRBJ1-1; 7 nucleotides align to TRBD1. The CDR3 sequence is 14 residues long. The V gene's germline CDR1 is MNHNY and CDR2 SVGAGI (reference sequence). The V gene end was trimmed by 7 bases and the J gene end by 5 bases; junction bases not matched to a gene: 10. The CDR3 DNA follows: TGTGCCAGCACTGAGGCAACAGGGGAGACTGAAGCTTTCTTT. Its translation: CASTEATGETEAFF.

The rearrangement links TRBV5-1 to TRBJ2-4, with 9 bases aligning to TRBD1. Germline V gene data show CDR1 as SGHRS and CDR2 as YFSETQ. The CDR3 is 16 amino acids. Trimming took 4 bases from V and 8 from J; bases not matched to a gene: 13. In DNA form, the CDR3 reads TGCGCCAGCAGCACTTCACCACAGGGGGCTACTTACATTCAGTACTTC. This gives the protein CASSTSPQGATYIQYF.

This chain connects TRBV27 to TRBJ1-1; 8 bases fit TRBD1. Trimming took 5 bases from V and 2 from J; bases not matched to a gene: 10. The CDR3 length is 16 residues. Germline CDR1 is MNHEY and CDR2 is SMNVEV (reference sequence). For the CDR3, the DNA is TGTGCCAGCAGTGCAGGGGGCGTAGTAGGTAACACTGAAGCTTTCTTT. Its protein product is CASSAGGVVGNTEAFF.